This TCR beta chain is drawn from a study of shared clonotypes between healthy human individuals. At the level of the study: Three plates each covered CD4 naive and memory; CD8 naive two, CD8 memory one.

Germline V gene data show CDR1 as SGDLS and CDR2 as YYNGEE. The V gene lost 0 bases and the J gene lost 3 bases, with 9 bases spanning the gap. The CDR3 runs to 14 residues. Profiled with immunoSEQ multiplex PCR; TCRdb holds only in-frame clones, not every one. The sample includes roughly 720,000 clones, 90% of them seen just once. The clonotype comes from a man aged 18 to 35 in good health. Some clones in this sample may be carry-over from other donors' samples. Sequenced sample: memory CD8+ T cells from PBMCs. The sample's subset: CD45RO+ cells pooled with CCR7-negative TemRA cells. This chain connects TRBV9 to TRBJ1-1; possibly TRBD1 for D (6 bases). The CDR3 sequence: CASSVGYRDTEAFF. In DNA form, the CDR3 reads TGTGCCAGCAGCGTAGGATACAGGGACACTGAAGCTTTCTTT.